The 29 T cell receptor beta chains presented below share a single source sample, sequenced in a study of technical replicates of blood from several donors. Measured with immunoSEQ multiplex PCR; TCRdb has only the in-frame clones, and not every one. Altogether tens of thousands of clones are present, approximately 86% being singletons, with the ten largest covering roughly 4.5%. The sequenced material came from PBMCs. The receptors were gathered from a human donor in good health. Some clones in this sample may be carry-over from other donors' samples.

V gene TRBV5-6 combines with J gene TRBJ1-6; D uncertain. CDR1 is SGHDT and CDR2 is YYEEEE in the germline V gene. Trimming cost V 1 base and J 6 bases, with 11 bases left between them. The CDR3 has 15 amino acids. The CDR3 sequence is CASSLLQILNSPLHF. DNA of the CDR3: TGTGCCAGCAGCTTGCTACAGATTCTTAATTCACCCCTCCACTTT.

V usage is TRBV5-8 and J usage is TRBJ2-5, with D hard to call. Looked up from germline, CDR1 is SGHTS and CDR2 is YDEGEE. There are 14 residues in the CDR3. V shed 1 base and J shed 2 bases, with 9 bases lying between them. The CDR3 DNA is TGTGCCAGCAGCTTGATGATGGAGCAAGAGACCCAGTACTTC. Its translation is CASSLMMEQETQYF. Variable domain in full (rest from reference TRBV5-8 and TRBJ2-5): EAGVTQSPTHLIKTRGQQATLRCSPISGHTSVYWYQQALGLGLQFLLWYDEGEERNRGNFPPRFSGRQFPNYSSELNVNALELEDSALYLCASSLMMEQETQYFGPGTRLLVL.

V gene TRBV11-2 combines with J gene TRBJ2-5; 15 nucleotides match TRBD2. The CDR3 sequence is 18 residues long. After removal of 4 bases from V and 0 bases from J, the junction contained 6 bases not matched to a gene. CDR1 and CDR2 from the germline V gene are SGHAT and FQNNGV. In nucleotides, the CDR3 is TGTGCCAGCAGCTCTCGGACTAGCGGGAGGGCGTACCAAGAGACCCAGTACTTC. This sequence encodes CASSSRTSGRAYQETQYF. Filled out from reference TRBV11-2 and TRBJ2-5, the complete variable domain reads EAGVAQSPRYKIIEKRQSVAFWCNPISGHATLYWYQQILGQGPKLLIQFQNNGVVDDSQLPKDRFSAERLKGVDSTLKIQPAKLEDSAVYLCASSSRTSGRAYQETQYFGPGTRLLVL.

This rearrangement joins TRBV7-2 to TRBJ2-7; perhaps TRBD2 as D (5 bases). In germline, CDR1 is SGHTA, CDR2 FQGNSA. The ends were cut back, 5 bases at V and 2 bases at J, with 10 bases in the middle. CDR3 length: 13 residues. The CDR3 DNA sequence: TGTGCCAGCAGCCGAAGCGGTCCCTACGAGCAGTACTTC. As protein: CASSRSGPYEQYF.

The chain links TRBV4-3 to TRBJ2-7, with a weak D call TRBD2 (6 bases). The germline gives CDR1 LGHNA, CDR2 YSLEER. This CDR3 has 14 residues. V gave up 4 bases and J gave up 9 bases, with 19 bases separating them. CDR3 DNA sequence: TGCGCCAGCAGCCCAGGCGTGGAGGGGTACTGGCAGTACTTC. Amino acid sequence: CASSPGVEGYWQYF.

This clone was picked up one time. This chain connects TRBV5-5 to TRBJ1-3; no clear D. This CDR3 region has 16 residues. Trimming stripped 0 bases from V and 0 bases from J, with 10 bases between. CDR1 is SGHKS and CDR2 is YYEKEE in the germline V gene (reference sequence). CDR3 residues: CASSLAISSSGNTIYF. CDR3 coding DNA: TGTGCCAGCAGCTTGGCCATATCGAGCTCTGGAAACACCATATATTTT. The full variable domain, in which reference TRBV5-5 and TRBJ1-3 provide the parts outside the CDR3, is DAGVTQSPTHLIKTRGQQVTLRCSPISGHKSVSWYQQVLGQGPQFIFQYYEKEERGRGNFPDRFSARQFPNYSSELNVNALLLGDSALYLCASSLAISSSGNTIYFGEGSWLTVV.

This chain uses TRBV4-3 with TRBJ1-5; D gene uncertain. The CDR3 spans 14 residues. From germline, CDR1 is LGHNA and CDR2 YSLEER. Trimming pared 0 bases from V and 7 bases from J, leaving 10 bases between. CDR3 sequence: CASSQDDGYQPQHF. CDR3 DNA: TGCGCCAGCAGCCAAGACGACGGGTACCAGCCCCAGCATTTT.

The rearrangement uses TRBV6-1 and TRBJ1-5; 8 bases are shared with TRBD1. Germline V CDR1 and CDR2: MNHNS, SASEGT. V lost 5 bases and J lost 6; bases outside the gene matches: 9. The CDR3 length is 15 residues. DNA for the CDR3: TGTGCCAGCAGTCCGGGACAGGAGGGGGCTCAGCCCCAGCATTTT. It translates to CASSPGQEGAQPQHF.

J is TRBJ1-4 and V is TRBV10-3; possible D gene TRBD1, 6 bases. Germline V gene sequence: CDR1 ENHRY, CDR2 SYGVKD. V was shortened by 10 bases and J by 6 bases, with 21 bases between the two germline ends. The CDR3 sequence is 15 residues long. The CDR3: CATSTPLGADEKLFF. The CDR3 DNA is TGTGCCACCTCGACCCCGTTGGGGGCAGATGAAAAACTGTTTTTT.

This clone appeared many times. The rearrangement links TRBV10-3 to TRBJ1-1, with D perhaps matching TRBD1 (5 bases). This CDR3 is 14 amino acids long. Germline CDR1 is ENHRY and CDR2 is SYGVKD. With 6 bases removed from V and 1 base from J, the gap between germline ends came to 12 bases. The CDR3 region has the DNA TGTGCCATCAGGGAAAAGGGGTCGAACACTGAAGCTTTCTTT. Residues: CAIREKGSNTEAFF.

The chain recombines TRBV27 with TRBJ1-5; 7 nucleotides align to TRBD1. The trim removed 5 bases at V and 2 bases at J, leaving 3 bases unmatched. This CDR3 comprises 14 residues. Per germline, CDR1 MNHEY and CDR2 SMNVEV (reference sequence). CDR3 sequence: CASSLQGRNQPQHF. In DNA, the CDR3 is TGTGCCAGCAGTCTACAGGGGCGCAATCAGCCCCAGCATTTT.

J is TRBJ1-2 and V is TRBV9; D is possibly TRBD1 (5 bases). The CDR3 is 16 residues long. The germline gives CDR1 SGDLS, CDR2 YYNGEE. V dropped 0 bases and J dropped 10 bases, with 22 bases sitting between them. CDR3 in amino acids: CASSVARSGGLEDYTF. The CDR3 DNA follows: TGTGCCAGCAGCGTAGCTCGATCGGGGGGACTGGAAGACTACACCTTC.

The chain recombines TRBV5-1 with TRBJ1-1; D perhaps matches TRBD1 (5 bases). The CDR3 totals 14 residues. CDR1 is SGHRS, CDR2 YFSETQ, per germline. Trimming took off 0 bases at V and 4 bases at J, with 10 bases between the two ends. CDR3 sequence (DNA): TGCGCCAGCAGCTTGGGATCCGGGGGCACTGAAGCTTTCTTT. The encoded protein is CASSLGSGGTEAFF.

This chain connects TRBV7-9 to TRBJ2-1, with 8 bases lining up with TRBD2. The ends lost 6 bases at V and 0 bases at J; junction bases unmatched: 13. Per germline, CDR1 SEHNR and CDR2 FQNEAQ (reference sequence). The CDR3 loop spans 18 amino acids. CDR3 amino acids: CASSKGGSGGSSYNEQFF. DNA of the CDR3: TGTGCCAGCAGTAAAGGCGGGAGCGGGGGTAGCTCCTACAATGAGCAGTTCTTC.

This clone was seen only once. CDR3 in DNA: TGTGCCAGCAGCTCCACCCCGGCCCTGGGGGCTGCAGATACGCAGTATTTT. It encodes CASSSTPALGAADTQYF. This sequence joins TRBV7-6 and TRBJ2-3; D perhaps matches TRBD1 (6 bases). V gave up 4 bases and J gave up 4 bases, with 21 bases separating them. The CDR3 length is 17 residues. Per germline, CDR1 SGHVS and CDR2 FNYEAQ.

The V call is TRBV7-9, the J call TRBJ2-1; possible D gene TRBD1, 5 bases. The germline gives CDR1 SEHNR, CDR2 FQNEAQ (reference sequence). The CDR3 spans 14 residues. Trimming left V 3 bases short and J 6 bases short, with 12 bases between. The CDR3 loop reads CASSLGRVSNEQFF. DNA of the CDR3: TGTGCCAGCAGCTTGGGGCGAGTTTCCAATGAGCAGTTCTTC.

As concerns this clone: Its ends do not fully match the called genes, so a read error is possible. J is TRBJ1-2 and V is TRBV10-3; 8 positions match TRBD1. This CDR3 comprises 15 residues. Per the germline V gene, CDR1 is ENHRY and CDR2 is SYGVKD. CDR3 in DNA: TGTGCCATCAGTGACTCCGACAGGGGAGGCTATCGCTACACCTTC. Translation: CAISDSDRGGYRYTF.

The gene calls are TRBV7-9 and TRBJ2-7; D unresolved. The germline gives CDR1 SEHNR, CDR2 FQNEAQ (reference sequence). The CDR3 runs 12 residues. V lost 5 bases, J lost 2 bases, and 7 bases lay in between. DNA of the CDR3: TGTGCCAGCAGCCGAGATGCCTACGAGCAGTACTTC. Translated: CASSRDAYEQYF. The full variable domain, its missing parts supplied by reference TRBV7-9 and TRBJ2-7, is DTGVSQNPRHKITKRGQNVTFRCDPISEHNRLYWYRQTLGQGPEFLTYFQNEAQLEKSRLLSDRFSAERPKGSFSTLEIQRTEQGDSAMYLCASSRDAYEQYFGPGTRLTVT.

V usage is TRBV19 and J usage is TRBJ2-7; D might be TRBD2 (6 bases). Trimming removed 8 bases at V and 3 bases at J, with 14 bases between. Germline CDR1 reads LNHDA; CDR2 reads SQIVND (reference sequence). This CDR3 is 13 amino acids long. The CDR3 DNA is TGTGCCAGTGCTGAGCGGAGGGACTACGAGCAGTACTTC. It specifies CASAERRDYEQYF.

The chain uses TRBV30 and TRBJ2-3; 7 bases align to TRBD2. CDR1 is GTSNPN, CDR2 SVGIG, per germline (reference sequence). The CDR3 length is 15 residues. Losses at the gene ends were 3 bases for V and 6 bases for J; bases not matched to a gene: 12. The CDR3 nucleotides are TGTGCCTGGAGCGAAGGGGCTAGCGGAGGGGATACGCAGTATTTT. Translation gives CAWSEGASGGDTQYF.

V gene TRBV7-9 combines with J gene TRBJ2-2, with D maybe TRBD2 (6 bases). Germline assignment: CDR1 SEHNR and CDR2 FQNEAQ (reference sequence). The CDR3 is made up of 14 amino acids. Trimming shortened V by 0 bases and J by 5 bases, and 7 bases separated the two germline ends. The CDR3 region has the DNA TGTGCCAGCAGCTTAGCGGAGGGTACCGGGGAGCTGTTTTTT. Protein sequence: CASSLAEGTGELFF.

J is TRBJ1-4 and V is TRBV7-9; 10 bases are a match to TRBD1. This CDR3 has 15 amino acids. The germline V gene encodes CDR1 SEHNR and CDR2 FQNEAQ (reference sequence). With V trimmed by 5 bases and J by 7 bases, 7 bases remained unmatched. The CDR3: CASSRTTGGSEKLFF. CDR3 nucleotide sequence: TGTGCCAGCAGCCGGACGACAGGGGGCTCTGAAAAACTGTTTTTT.

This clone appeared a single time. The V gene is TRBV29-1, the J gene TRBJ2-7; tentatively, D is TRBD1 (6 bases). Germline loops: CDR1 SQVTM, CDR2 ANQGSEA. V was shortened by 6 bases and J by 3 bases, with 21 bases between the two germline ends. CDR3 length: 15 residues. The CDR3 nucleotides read TGCAGCGTGACCGGGACACCCTCCACAAACTACGAGCAGTACTTC. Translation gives CSVTGTPSTNYEQYF.

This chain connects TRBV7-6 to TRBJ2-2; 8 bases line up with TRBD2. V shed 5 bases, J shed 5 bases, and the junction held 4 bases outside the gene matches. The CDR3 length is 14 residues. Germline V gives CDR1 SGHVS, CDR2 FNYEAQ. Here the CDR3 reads CASSTGGPTGELFF. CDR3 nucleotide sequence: TGTGCCAGCAGCACGGGAGGGCCTACCGGGGAGCTGTTTTTT.

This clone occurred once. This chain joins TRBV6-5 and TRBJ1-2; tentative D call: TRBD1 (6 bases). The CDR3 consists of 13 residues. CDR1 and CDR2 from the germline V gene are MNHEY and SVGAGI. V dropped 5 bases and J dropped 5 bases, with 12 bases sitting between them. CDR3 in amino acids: CASSPQGRYGYTF. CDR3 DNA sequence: TGTGCCAGCAGTCCCCAGGGGCGGTATGGCTACACCTTC.

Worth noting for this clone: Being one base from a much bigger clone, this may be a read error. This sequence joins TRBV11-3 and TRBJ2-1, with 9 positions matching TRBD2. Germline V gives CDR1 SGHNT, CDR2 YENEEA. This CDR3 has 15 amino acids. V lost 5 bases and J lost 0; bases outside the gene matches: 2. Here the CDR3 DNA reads TGTGCCAGCAGCATTAGCGGGAGCTCCTACAATGAGCAGTTCTTC. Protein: CASSISGSSYNEQFF.

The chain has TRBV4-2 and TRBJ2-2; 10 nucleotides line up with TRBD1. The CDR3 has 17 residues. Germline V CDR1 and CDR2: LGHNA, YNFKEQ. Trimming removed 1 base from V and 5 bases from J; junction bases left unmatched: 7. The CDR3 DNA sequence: TGTGCCAGCAGCCAAGGGGGACAGGGGATAATAACCGGGGAGCTGTTTTTT. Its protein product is CASSQGGQGIITGELFF.

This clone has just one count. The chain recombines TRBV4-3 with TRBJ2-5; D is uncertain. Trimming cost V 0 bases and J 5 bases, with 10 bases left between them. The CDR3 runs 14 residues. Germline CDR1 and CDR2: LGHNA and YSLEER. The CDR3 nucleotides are TGCGCCAGCAGCCAAGATCGACTTATGGAGACCCAGTACTTC. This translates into CASSQDRLMETQYF.

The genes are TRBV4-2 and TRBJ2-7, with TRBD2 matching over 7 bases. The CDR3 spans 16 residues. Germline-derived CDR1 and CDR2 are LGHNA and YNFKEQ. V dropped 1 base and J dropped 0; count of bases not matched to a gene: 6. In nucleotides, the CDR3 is TGTGCCAGCAGCCAAGTCGGGGCGGGGGACTCCTACGAGCAGTACTTC. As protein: CASSQVGAGDSYEQYF.